The count of the clone carrying this TCR beta chain is one. Its target is unknown. Running of the v3.0 immunoSEQ assay took place at survey level. Profiled with immunoSEQ multiplex PCR; TCRdb holds only in-frame clones, not every one. The sample lists some 28,000 clones; over 75% were seen once. Each donor provided at least one pre-ART PBMC sample and at least two post-ART PBMC samples. Participants living with HIV all received treatment in the United States. V shed 2 bases, J shed 5 bases, and the junction held 5 bases outside the gene matches. Per the germline V gene, CDR1 is ENHRY and CDR2 is SYGVKD. The CDR3 is 15 amino acids. The sample originates from a study of long-term antiretroviral therapy in people with HIV. Regarding the study as a whole: From the mid-2000s to the late 2010s, blood was obtained, possibly while participants received older ART regimens.

The chain joins TRBV10-3 to TRBJ2-2; 7 bases are shared with TRBD2. The sequences come from unsorted PBMCs, collected 0.5 years after starting antiretroviral therapy. The receptor was derived from a woman in her late teens or twenties with HIV. The CDR3 DNA reads TGTGCCATCAGTGAGGGCGGGAGTGTTACCGGGGAGCTGTTTTTT. Its protein product is CAISEGGSVTGELFF.